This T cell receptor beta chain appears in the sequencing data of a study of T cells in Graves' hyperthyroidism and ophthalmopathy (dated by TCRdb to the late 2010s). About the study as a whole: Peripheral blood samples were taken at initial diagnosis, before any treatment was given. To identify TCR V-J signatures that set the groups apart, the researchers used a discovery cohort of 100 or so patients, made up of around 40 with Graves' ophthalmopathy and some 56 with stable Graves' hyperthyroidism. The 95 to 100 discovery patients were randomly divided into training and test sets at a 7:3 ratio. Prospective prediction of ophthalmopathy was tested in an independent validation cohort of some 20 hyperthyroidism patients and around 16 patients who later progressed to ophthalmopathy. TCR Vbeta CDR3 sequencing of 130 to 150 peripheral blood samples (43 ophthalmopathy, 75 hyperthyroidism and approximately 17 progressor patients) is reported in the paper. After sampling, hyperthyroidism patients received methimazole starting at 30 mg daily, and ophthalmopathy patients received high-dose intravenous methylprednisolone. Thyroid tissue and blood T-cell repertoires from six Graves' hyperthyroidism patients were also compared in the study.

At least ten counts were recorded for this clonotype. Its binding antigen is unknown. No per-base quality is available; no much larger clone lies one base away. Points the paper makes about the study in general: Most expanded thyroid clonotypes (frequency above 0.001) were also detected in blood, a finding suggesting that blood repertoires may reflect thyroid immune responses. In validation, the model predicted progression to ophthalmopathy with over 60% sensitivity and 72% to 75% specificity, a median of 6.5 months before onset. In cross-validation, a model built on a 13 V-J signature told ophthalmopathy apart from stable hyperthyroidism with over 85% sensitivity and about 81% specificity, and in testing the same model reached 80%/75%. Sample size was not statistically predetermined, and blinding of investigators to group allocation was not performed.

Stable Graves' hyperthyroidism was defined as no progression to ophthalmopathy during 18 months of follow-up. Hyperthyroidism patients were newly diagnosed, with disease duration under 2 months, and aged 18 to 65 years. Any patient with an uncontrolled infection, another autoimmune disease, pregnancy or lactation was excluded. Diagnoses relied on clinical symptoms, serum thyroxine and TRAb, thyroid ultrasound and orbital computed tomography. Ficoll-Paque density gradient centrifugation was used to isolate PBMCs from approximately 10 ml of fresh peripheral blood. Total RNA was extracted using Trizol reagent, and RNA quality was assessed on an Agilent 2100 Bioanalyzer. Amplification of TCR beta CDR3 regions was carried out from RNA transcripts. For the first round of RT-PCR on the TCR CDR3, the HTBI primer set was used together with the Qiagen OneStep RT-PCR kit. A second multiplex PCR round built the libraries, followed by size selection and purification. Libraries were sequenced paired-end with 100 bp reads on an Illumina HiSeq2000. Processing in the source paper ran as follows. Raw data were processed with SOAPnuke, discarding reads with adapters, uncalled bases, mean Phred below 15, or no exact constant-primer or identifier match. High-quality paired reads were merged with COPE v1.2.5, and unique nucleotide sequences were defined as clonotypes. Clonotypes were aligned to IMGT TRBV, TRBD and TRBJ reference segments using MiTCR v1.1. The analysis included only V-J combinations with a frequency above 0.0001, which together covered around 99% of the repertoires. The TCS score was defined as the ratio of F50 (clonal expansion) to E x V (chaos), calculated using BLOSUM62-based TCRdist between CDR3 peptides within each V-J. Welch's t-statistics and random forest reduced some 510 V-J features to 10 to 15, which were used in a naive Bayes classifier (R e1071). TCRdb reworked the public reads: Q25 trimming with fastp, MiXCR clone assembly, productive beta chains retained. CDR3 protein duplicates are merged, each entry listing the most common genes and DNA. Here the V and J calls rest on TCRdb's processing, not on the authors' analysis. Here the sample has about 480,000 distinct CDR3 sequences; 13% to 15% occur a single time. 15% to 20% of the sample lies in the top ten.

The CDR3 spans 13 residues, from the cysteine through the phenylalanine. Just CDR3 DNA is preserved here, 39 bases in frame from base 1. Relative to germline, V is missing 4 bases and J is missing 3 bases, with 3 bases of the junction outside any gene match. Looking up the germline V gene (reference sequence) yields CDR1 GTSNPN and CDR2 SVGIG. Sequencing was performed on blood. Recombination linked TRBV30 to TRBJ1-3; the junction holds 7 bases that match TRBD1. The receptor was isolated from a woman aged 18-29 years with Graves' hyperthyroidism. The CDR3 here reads CAWTRQGGNTIYF. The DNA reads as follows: TGTGCCTGGACCAGACAGGGTGGAAACACCATATATTTT.